This TCR beta chain was identified in a study of CD8 T cells in ankylosing spondylitis. Overall study results and limits: The study looked at matched synovial fluid samples from ankylosing spondylitis patients. Disease-linked clones were reported to be significantly enriched there. A TCR beta motif of about eight highly homologous variants appeared characteristic of ankylosing spondylitis blood. Disease-linked clones, CD8+, were relatively rare in peripheral blood. Prior literature has documented some motif variants in synovial fluid and blood from reactive arthritis.

To note about this clonotype: Its target is not known.

The authors made TCR beta libraries by quantitative 5'-RACE with molecular barcodes. One entry per CDR3 protein, called by TCRdb with MiXCR from the 5' RACE reads. The profile shows fewer than 400,000 distinct CDR3 sequences, 6.5% to 10% of them singletons. Germline V CDR1 and CDR2: LNHDA, SQIVND (reference sequence). The CDR3 length is 14 residues. Trimming removed 7 bases from V and 1 base from J, with 14 bases in between. Sequenced input: blood, either unsorted or a sorted T cell fraction (not recorded which). The sequence came from a male donor with ankylosing spondylitis. The gene calls are TRBV19 and TRBJ2-7; D gene unclear. Here the CDR3 DNA reads TGTGCCAGTATTCGGTCAACAGATTCCTACGAGCAGTACTTC. Its translation is CASIRSTDSYEQYF. The full variable domain, in which reference TRBV19 and TRBJ2-7 provide the parts outside the CDR3, is DGGITQSPKYLFRKEGQNVTLSCEQNLNHDAMYWYRQDPGQGLRLIYYSQIVNDFQKGDIAEGYSVSREKKESFPLTVTSAQKNPTAFYLCASIRSTDSYEQYFGPGTRLTVT.